This TCR beta chain is drawn from a study of T cell changes during pregnancy in multiple sclerosis. The CDR3 has 16 amino acids. The J segment lost 2 bases and the V segment lost 1 base, leaving 4 bases of the junction unmatched. Germline-derived CDR1 and CDR2 are LNHNV and YYDKDF (reference sequence). The protocol was immunoSEQ multiplex PCR, while the TCRdb copy is restricted to in-frame clones and leaves out a portion. The table lists 130,000 or so clones, around 97% of them singletons. This chain connects TRBV15 to TRBJ2-7; 11 bases line up with TRBD2. The sequence came from a female donor with multiple sclerosis, enrolled in a pregnancy study. This sample comprised peripheral blood, obtained after pregnancy. As DNA, the CDR3 is TGTGCCACCAGCAGAGTGGGACTAGCGGACCCCTACGAGCAGTACTTC. This codes for CATSRVGLADPYEQYF.